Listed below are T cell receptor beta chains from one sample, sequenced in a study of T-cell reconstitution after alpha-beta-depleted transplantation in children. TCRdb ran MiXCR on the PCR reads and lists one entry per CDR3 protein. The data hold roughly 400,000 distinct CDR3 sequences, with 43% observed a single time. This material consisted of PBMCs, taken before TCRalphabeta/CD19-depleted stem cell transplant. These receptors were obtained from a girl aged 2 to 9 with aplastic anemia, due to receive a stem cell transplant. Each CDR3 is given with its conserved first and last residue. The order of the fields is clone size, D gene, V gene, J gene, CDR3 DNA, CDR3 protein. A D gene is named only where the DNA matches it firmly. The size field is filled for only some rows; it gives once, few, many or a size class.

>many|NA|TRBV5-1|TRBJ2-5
TGCGCCAGCAGCTTCCGGGTCCTCGGGGAGACCCAGTACTTC
CASSFRVLGETQYF
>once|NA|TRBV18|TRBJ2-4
TGTGCCAGCTCACCACTTTCTGTAGCCAAAAACATTCAGTACTTC
CASSPLSVAKNIQYF
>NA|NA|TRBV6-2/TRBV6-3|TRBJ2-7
TGTGCCAGCAGTTCTGCAGAGGGCTACGAGCAGTACTTC
CASSSAEGYEQYF
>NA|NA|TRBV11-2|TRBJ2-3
TGTGCCAGCAGCCTAGGGGACTCACTCCCCGGAGATACGCAGTATTTT
CASSLGDSLPGDTQYF
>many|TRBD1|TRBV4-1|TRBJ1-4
TGCGCCAGCAGCCAAGAGGGGGTCGTCTGGGGACAGGGAGGCGAAAAACTGTTTTTT
CASSQEGVVWGQGGEKLFF
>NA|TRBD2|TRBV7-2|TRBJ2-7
TGTGCCAGCAGCTTAGTCGGGGTCGGCGGGAGGTCCCACGAGCAGTACTTC
CASSLVGVGGRSHEQYF
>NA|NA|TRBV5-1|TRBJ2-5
TGCGCCAGCAATTCAGGCGGGGGCGGTCAAGAGACCCAGTACTTC
CASNSGGGGQETQYF
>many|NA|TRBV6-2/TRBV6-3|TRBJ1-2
TGTGCCAGCAGTTATTCGAACTATGGCTACACCTTC
CASSYSNYGYTF
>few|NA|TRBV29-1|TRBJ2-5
TGCAGCGTTGAAGGAGACAGTACTGAGACCCAGTACTTC
CSVEGDSTETQYF
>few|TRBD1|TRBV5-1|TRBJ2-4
TGCGCCAGCAAAACGGAGAGGGACAGCCGAAACATTCAGTACTTC
CASKTERDSRNIQYF
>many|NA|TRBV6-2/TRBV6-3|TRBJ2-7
TGTGCCAGCAGCCTCGGACTCTCCACTAGAACTTACGAGCAGTACTTC
CASSLGLSTRTYEQYF
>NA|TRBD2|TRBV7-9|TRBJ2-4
TGTGCCAGCAGCTCTAGCGGGACGGAGAAAAACATTCAGTACTTC
CASSSSGTEKNIQYF
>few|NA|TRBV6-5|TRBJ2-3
TGTGCCAGCAGTTACGACCAGAACACAGATACGCAGTATTTT
CASSYDQNTDTQYF
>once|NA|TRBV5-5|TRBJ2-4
TGTGCCAGCAGCTCGGGACTTTCGGAGAGCATTCAGTACTTC
CASSSGLSESIQYF
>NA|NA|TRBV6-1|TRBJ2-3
TGTGCCAGCAGTCCGACTGATTGGGCGTTAGATACGCAGTATTTT
CASSPTDWALDTQYF
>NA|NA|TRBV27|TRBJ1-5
TGTGCCAGCAGTTTTAGGGAGCGACAGCCCCAGCATTTT
CASSFRERQPQHF
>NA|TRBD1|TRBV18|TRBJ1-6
TGTGCCAGCTCACCAGCCGGACAGGAGCTGGGAGCTTATTCACCCCTCCACTTT
CASSPAGQELGAYSPLHF
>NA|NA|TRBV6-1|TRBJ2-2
TGTGCCAGCTGGGTAGAGGCCGGGAAGCTGTTTTTT
CASWVEAGKLFF
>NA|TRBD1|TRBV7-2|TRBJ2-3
TGTGCCAGCAGACCTCCTGGGGGACAGGGTTTTACGCAGTATTTT
CASRPPGGQGFTQYF
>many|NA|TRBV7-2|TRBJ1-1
TGTGCCAGCAGCGAGGGACCGAACACTGAAGCTTTCTTT
CASSEGPNTEAFF
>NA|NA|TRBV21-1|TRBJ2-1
TGTGCCAGCACCAAACCGGGACTCTTAAATGAGCAGTTCTTC
CASTKPGLLNEQFF
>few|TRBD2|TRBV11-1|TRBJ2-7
TGTGCCAGCAGCGGGGAACTCCTAGCGGGAGGATCTCGGGCCTACGAGCAGTACTTC
CASSGELLAGGSRAYEQYF
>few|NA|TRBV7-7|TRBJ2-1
TGTGCCAGCAGCTTAAACCGCCAGCCGAACAATGAGCAGTTCTTC
CASSLNRQPNNEQFF
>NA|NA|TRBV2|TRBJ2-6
TGTGCCAGCAGTGGGGGTTTGGGCCCCAGCTCTGGGGCCAACGTCCTGACTTTC
CASSGGLGPSSGANVLTF
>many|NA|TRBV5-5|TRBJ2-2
TGTGCCAGCAGCTTGGTGTCTGGCCCGAACACCGGGGAGCTGTTTTTT
CASSLVSGPNTGELFF
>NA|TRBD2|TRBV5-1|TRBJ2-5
TGCGCCAGCAGCTTGGCTAGCGGGAACCAAGAGACCCAGTACTTC
CASSLASGNQETQYF
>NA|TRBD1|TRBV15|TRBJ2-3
TGTGCCACCAGCAGAGGGGACAGGGGCCCAAGCACAGATACGCAGTATTTT
CATSRGDRGPSTDTQYF
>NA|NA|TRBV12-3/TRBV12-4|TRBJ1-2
TGTGCCAGCAGTCCAATGGGTACTAACTATGGCTACACCTTC
CASSPMGTNYGYTF
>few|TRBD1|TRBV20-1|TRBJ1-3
TGCAGTGCTCAGGACAGGACTTCTGGAAACACCATATATTTT
CSAQDRTSGNTIYF
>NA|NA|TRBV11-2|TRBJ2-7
TGTGCCAGCAGCTTAGGAAGGGGCAGCTTCTACGAGCAGTACTTC
CASSLGRGSFYEQYF
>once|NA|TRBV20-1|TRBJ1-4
TGCAGTGCTAGTAAGCCCGGACGGTTTAATGAAAAACTGTTTTTT
CSASKPGRFNEKLFF
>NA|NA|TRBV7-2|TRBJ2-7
TGTGCCAGCAGCCGGGGATCGCTCTACGAGCAGTACTTC
CASSRGSLYEQYF
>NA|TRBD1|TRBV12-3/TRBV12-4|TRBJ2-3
TGTGCCAGCAGGGGGAACAGGGGCCCCACAGATACGCAGTATTTT
CASRGNRGPTDTQYF
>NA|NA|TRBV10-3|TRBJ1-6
TGTGCCATCAGTGCAGACAGCCCCAGGGGTACCTCACCCCTCCACTTT
CAISADSPRGTSPLHF
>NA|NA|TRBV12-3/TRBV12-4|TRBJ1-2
TGTGCCAGCAGTTTACGGGGGCGCGGTGGCTACACCTTC
CASSLRGRGGYTF
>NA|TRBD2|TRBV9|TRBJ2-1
TGTGCCAGCAGCCTAGACCCTAGCGGGAGATCCTACAATGAGCAGTTCTTC
CASSLDPSGRSYNEQFF
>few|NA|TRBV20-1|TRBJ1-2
TGCAGTGCTAGGGTTTCTGGCTACACCTTC
CSARVSGYTF
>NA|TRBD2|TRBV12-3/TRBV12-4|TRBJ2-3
TGTGCCAGCAGTTCGGGACTAGATGCAGATACGCAGTATTTT
CASSSGLDADTQYF
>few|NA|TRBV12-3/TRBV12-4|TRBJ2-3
TGTGCCAGCAGTCTTACCTCACCCAACACAGATACGCAGTATTTT
CASSLTSPNTDTQYF
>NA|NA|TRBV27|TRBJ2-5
TGTGCCAGCAGCTCCCGGGAAGAGACCCAGTACTTC
CASSSREETQYF
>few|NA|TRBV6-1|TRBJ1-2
TGTGCCAGCAGTGAGTTCGTGGCAGAGCCCAACTATGGCTACACCTTC
CASSEFVAEPNYGYTF
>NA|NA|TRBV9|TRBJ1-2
TGTGCCAGCCAAACCTACAGTGGGGGCTACACCTTC
CASQTYSGGYTF
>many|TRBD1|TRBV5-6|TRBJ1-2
TGTGCCAGCAGCTACCGGGACAGGCCTCTCTATGGCTACACCTTC
CASSYRDRPLYGYTF
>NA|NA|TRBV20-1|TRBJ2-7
TGCAGTGGCCTACTATCCTACGAGCAGTACTTC
CSGLLSYEQYF
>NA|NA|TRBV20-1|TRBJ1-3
TGCAGTGCTAGAATGAAGAGCGGCCGACACTCTGGAAACACCATATATTTT
CSARMKSGRHSGNTIYF
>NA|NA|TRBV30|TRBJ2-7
TGTGCCTGGAGTGTAGGAGGGAAAGGGTACGAGCAGTACTTC
CAWSVGGKGYEQYF
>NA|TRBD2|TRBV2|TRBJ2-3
TGTGCCAGCAGTCACGACCTAGCGGCGGATACGCAGTATTTT
CASSHDLAADTQYF
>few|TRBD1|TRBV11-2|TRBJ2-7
TGTGCCAGCAGCTTACGGGGCCGGGACAGGGCCTACGAGCAGTACTTC
CASSLRGRDRAYEQYF
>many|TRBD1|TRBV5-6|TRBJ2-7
TGTGCCAGCAGCAACCGGGACAGGGTAAACTTC
CASSNRDRVNF
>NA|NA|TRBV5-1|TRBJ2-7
TGCGCCAGCAGCTTGGAGTTCGCTGCTGCGGAGCAGTACTTC
CASSLEFAAAEQYF